The T cell receptor beta chain under discussion was sequenced for a study of blood T cell repertoires in COVID-19. CDR1 is SGHRS, CDR2 YFSETQ, per germline. The CDR3 length is 16 residues. V lost 2 bases and J lost 0; bases outside the gene matches: 6. TCRdb's copy holds only in-frame clones and misses some; the assay was immunoSEQ multiplex PCR. The data show about 260,000 clones, 86% seen once. The specimen was peripheral blood. This sequence joins TRBV5-1 and TRBJ2-7; TRBD2 aligns across 9 bases. The TCR was taken from a man aged 40-49 years who had recovered from COVID-19. CDR3 protein: CASSFSSGGFSYEQYF. The CDR3 DNA reads as TGCGCCAGCAGCTTTTCGAGCGGGGGGTTCTCCTACGAGCAGTACTTC.